This TCR beta chain was obtained from a study of T cells in Graves' hyperthyroidism and ophthalmopathy. When ophthalmopathy did not progress within 18 months, Graves' hyperthyroidism was considered stable. The germline V and J ends were trimmed by 2 bases and 7 bases, with 11 bases remaining between them. The length of the CDR3 is 12 residues. The germline gives CDR1 SQVTM, CDR2 ANQGSEA. Notes on this clonotype: As yet, its antigen is unknown. Being one base from a much bigger clone, this may be a read error.

RNA transcripts served as the template for amplifying TCR beta CDR3 regions. An initial round of RT-PCR targeting the TCR CDR3 relied on the HTBI primer set. MiXCR was run by TCRdb on the multiplex PCR reads, yielding one entry per CDR3 protein. Among about 360,000 distinct CDR3 sequences listed, around 13% were seen once. Study-wide results and limits: In the blood, most expanded thyroid clonotypes above 0.001 appeared as well.

The sequenced sample consisted of blood. The receptor was isolated from a woman between 18 and 29 years old with Graves' hyperthyroidism. The chain recombines TRBV29-1 with TRBJ1-1; weak D call: TRBD1 (5 bases). The CDR3: CSVEWQGIEAFF. CDR3 sequence (DNA): TGCAGCGTTGAATGGCAGGGAATTGAAGCTTTCTTT.